The source of this TCR beta chain is a study of blood T cells in healthy people across ages. As regards this clonotype: Its specificity is not known.

Researchers collected around 11 milliliters of peripheral blood from every single donor. Study-level findings and limits: Researchers report that TCR beta diversity correlated strongly with naive T cell percentage.

Trimming shortened V by 5 bases and J by 5 bases, and 18 bases separated the two germline ends. Germline V gene sequence: CDR1 SGHVS, CDR2 FQNEAQ. The CDR3 has 15 amino acids. For the second PCR, which ran for about 7 to 11 cycles, a sample-barcoded 5' primer and a J-beta primer mix were used. TCRdb itself ran the 5' RACE reads through MiXCR, one entry per CDR3 protein. This sample yields around 1.5 million distinct CDR3 sequences, of which roughly 32% are seen a single time; around 11% belongs to the top ten. The TCR originated in a woman aged 30 to 39 in good health. The chain joins TRBV7-8 to TRBJ2-5; no definite D call. Material for sequencing was blood. The CDR3 sequence is CASSPRAWGGETQYF. The CDR3, as DNA: TGTGCCAGCAGCCCCCGTGCCTGGGGTGGTGAGACCCAGTACTTC.